A selection of T cell receptor beta chains follows, all from one sample in a study of ipilimumab plus nivolumab after autologous stem cell transplantation. The repertoire was sequenced with immunoSEQ multiplex PCR; TCRdb's copy has only in-frame clones and lacks some. The table records 15,000 to 20,000 clones, 79% of them present only once. Sequencing used PBMCs, obtained in a trial of ipilimumab plus nivolumab as post-transplant consolidation. Receptors originate from a male donor with diffuse large B-cell lymphoma. Both conserved end residues are part of each CDR3. The size of a clone is reported for some rows only, either as once, few or many, or as a class for expanded clones.

V gene	clone size	J gene	CDR3 protein
TRBV27	few	TRBJ1-6	CASSFGGNSPLHF
TRBV7-9	.	TRBJ1-1	CASATQAGDTEAFF
TRBV18	.	TRBJ2-5	CASSRSREETQYF
TRBV6-5	.	TRBJ2-5	CASSLIWRGNQETQYF
TRBV15	.	TRBJ1-5	CATSRDRGTGFGQPQHF
TRBV5-1	.	TRBJ1-1	CASSSNRGTTEAFF
TRBV7-2	.	TRBJ2-1	CASSLYDGTSCFF
TRBV11-2	.	TRBJ2-1	CASSLPKGPYNEQFF
TRBV14	.	TRBJ2-4	CASSPTGGLAKNIQYF
TRBV27	.	TRBJ2-7	CATGTYPYEQYF
TRBV7-8	.	TRBJ2-7	CASSADHEQYF
TRBV10-3	.	TRBJ2-7	CAISESSGGGEQYF
TRBV27	.	TRBJ1-1	CASRITGRLTEAFF
TRBV18	.	TRBJ1-1	CASSPTQSGGLNTEAFF
TRBV4-1	.	TRBJ2-6	CASSQGQGTGANVLTF
TRBV10-1	.	TRBJ2-2	CASSDPGNGELFF
TRBV4-2	.	TRBJ2-1	CASSQEGLAGVVNEQFF
TRBV7-9	.	TRBJ1-3	CASSLRQAASGNTIYF
TRBV10-2	.	TRBJ2-1	CASSESEREGLSYNEQFF
TRBV5-1	.	TRBJ2-3	CASSWGLAPDTQYF
TRBV7-7	.	TRBJ2-1	CASSLSRSYNEQFF
TRBV2	.	TRBJ1-3	CASSVEGHSGNTIYF
TRBV9	.	TRBJ2-4	CASSASDRVTIQYF
TRBV19	once	TRBJ1-4	CASSISGRVGEKLFF
TRBV2	few	TRBJ2-5	CASSRPGLEKETQYF
TRBV7-9	.	TRBJ2-3	CASSLSGVDTQYF
TRBV9	few	TRBJ1-1	CASSLLGGDWTEAFF
TRBV30	.	TRBJ2-2	CAWSVAGGIGELFF
TRBV11-2	once	TRBJ2-1	CASNPASGGEGEQFF
TRBV9	.	TRBJ2-7	CASSPSWGARVEQYF
TRBV25-1	.	TRBJ2-1	CASSKGTGGNNEQFF
TRBV6-5	.	TRBJ1-1	CASSYGQSTEAFF
TRBV7-9	.	TRBJ2-7	CASSLLGLGYEQYF
TRBV25-1	.	TRBJ1-6	CASSWTGIRHNSPLHF
TRBV30	few	TRBJ1-6	CASNRVGDSPLHF
TRBV6-1	.	TRBJ1-1	CASSAGSVAFF
TRBV5-4	once	TRBJ2-3	CASSLSSTDTQYF
TRBV7-3	.	TRBJ2-3	CASSLKGGGASF
TRBV7-3	.	TRBJ1-1	CASSLRAEGNTEAFF
TRBV19	.	TRBJ2-1	CASSTRQGQFF
TRBV18	.	TRBJ2-3	CASSPRLAGTDTQYF
TRBV19	.	TRBJ2-2	CASRLAGNTGELFF